The rows below give T cell receptor beta chains drawn from one sample of a study of T cell repertoires in cytomegalovirus infection. In TCRdb, the reads were re-called with MiXCR into one record per CDR3 protein. The repertoire holds 310,000 or so distinct CDR3 sequences, with roughly a tenth as singletons. The material sequenced was PBMCs. All receptors come from a human donor in good health (CMV status not recorded). Some clones in this sample may be carry-over from other donors' samples. Both conserved end residues are part of each CDR3.

TRBV5-5	TRBJ1-1	CASRLERGRHTEAFF
TRBV2	TRBJ2-5	CAGGTPLQETQYF
TRBV14	TRBJ2-5	CASSSRMGAPLQETQYF
TRBV27	TRBJ2-2	CASSLFSGTLNTGELFF
TRBV14	TRBJ2-1	CASSPIGAAYNEQFF
TRBV6-2/TRBV6-3	TRBJ1-1	CASSSHGREFTEAFF
TRBV6-6	TRBJ1-4	CASRGGADEKLFF
TRBV4-1	TRBJ2-1	CASSQSNEQFF
TRBV5-8	TRBJ1-4	CASSPGTQDFSTNEKLFF
TRBV6-5	TRBJ2-1	CASSYSITGGHNEQFF
TRBV29-1	TRBJ1-6	CSVEEGPNSPLHF
TRBV20-1	TRBJ1-1	CSASQTGGDTEAFF
TRBV7-9	TRBJ1-3	CASTSQGSGNTIYF
TRBV9	TRBJ2-6	CASSVGQGVGANVLTF
TRBV12-3/TRBV12-4	TRBJ1-2	CASSLDLGADYGYTF
TRBV2	TRBJ1-5	CASSDPFRTGNNQPQHF
TRBV20-1	TRBJ2-5	CSASRSDYGETQYF
TRBV6-2/TRBV6-3	TRBJ1-5	CASSPWGQGLFQPQHF
TRBV27	TRBJ2-7	CASSLRQASYEQYF
TRBV4-1	TRBJ2-1	CASSQAGGGVNNEQFF
TRBV2	TRBJ2-1	CASRARGRRMDEQFF
TRBV14	TRBJ2-7	CASSQGTPYEQYF
TRBV20-1	TRBJ2-2	CSAPGEGPNTGELFF
TRBV9	TRBJ2-1	CASSVSGQGFGNEQFF
TRBV7-2	TRBJ2-7	CASSPSIRDLEYF
TRBV28	TRBJ1-5	CASSLTRPGKPQHF
TRBV19	TRBJ2-7	CASSRSGGTFYEQYF
TRBV6-5	TRBJ1-6	CASSLWTGGINSPLHF
TRBV7-6	TRBJ1-1	CASSPYRGRDTEAFF
TRBV20-1	TRBJ2-5	CSARGTNRETQYF
TRBV12-3/TRBV12-4	TRBJ2-5	CASSLPGVGYETQYF
TRBV28	TRBJ2-3	CASSSGGTQYF
TRBV28	TRBJ1-1	CASSLGTPGGAFF
TRBV20-1	TRBJ1-1	CSARTDRDGTEAFF
TRBV15	TRBJ1-4	CATSRDRAQFNEKLFF
TRBV5-8	TRBJ2-7	CASSLKQILSYEQYF
TRBV6-6	TRBJ2-1	CASSYTSGANEQFF
TRBV28	TRBJ1-5	CASSSAGPYSNQPQHF
TRBV20-1	TRBJ2-7	CSAREDRGLYHEQYF
TRBV6-5	TRBJ1-5	CASSRSRDNQPQHF
TRBV12-3/TRBV12-4	TRBJ2-1	CASSRNEQVF
TRBV7-8	TRBJ1-5	CASSGRGLSNQPQHF
TRBV29-1	TRBJ2-2	CSVGTRPNTGELFF
TRBV7-8	TRBJ1-1	CASSPLATVNMNTEAFF
TRBV19	TRBJ1-2	CASAPGRTLNYGYTF
TRBV29-1	TRBJ1-1	CSVKGNTEAFF
TRBV12-3/TRBV12-4	TRBJ2-3	CASRPGQVTDTQYF
TRBV5-6	TRBJ2-6	CASSPIGLEGANVLTF
TRBV28	TRBJ2-4	CASSLRTGITKNIQYF
TRBV28	TRBJ2-3	CASSPRWKRGPRDTQYF
TRBV5-1	TRBJ1-5	CASSLGQGGGSNQPQHF
TRBV19	TRBJ1-2	CAISGEDGYTF
TRBV20-1	TRBJ1-2	CSATFLGGYTF
TRBV20-1	TRBJ1-5	CSAYGPGKQPQHF